The 27 T cell receptor beta chains in this list originate from one sample, sequenced in a study of T cell repertoires in cytomegalovirus infection (dated by TCRdb to the late 2010s). Data came from an Illumina HiSeq 1500. Using fastp at Q25 and MiXCR, TCRdb reprocessed the public reads and kept productive beta chains. Each CDR3 protein gets just one entry, which takes the most common genes and DNA from the rows behind it. The sample data list more than 400,000 distinct CDR3 sequences, and around 27% of these were observed just once. The ten largest clones represent roughly 13% of the sample. Sequences were obtained from PBMCs. Receptors were obtained from a human donor in good health (CMV status not recorded). Some clones in this sample may be carry-over from other donors' samples.

This clonotype was seen more than once but under ten times. The rearrangement links TRBV10-3 to TRBJ1-2; D gene ambiguous. Trimming shortened V by 4 bases and J by 6 bases, and 12 bases separated the two germline ends. The CDR3 consists of 13 residues. CDR1 ENHRY and CDR2 SYGVKD come from the germline V gene. This CDR3 is CAISGRQDDGYTF. The CDR3, as DNA: TGTGCCATCAGTGGTCGGCAGGATGATGGCTACACCTTC.

The V gene is TRBV6-2 or TRBV6-3, the J gene TRBJ1-5; D call uncertain. V was trimmed by 6 bases and J by 5 bases, leaving 17 bases between them. This CDR3 is built from 15 residues. Germline loops: CDR1 MNHEY, CDR2 SVGEGT. CDR3 sequence: CASSLTRTPYQPQHF. The CDR3 DNA follows: TGTGCCAGCAGCCTCACCCGGACTCCATATCAGCCCCAGCATTTT.

This clonotype was seen a handful of times. The J gene is TRBJ2-5, the V gene TRBV19; TRBD2 might be the D (5 bases). The CDR3 is 15 residues long. The germline V and J ends were trimmed by 3 bases and 5 bases, with 16 bases remaining between them. Looked up from germline, CDR1 is LNHDA and CDR2 is SQIVND (reference sequence). CDR3 nucleotides: TGTGCCAGTAGTATGATTAGCGAGGCGAGGGAGACCCAGTACTTC. Its translation: CASSMISEARETQYF.

This clonotype was recorded a few times. The rearrangement joins TRBV28 to TRBJ2-7, with TRBD1 identical over 8 bases. After removal of 6 bases from V and 5 bases from J, the junction contained 9 bases not matched to a gene. Germline CDR1 reads MDHEN; CDR2 reads SYDVKM. The CDR3 covers 14 residues. The DNA for the CDR3 is TGTGCCAGCAGCCCGGACAGGGTGAATGACGAGCAGTACTTC. Protein: CASSPDRVNDEQYF.

This clonotype was seen a handful of times. The V and J genes are TRBV29-1 and TRBJ2-1; 7 nucleotides match TRBD1. V lost 7 bases and J lost 8; bases outside the gene matches: 5. The germline gives CDR1 SQVTM, CDR2 ANQGSEA. The CDR3 totals 11 residues. CDR3 DNA sequence: TGCAGCGGGCAACAGGGGCATGAGCAGTTCTTC. Its translation is CSGQQGHEQFF.

This clonotype has just a few counts. This chain connects TRBV7-2 to TRBJ1-2, with 7 bases fitting TRBD1. From germline, CDR1 is SGHTA and CDR2 FQGNSA. The length of the CDR3 is 15 residues. The V segment lost 5 bases and the J segment 6 bases; nucleotides outside the gene matches: 12. The CDR3 is CASSANPGQRDGYTF. The CDR3 bases are TGTGCCAGCAGCGCCAACCCGGGACAGCGAGATGGCTACACCTTC.

This clonotype was counted only a few times. V and J are TRBV28 and TRBJ1-2; D ambiguous. The CDR3 is made up of 15 amino acids. The V gene's germline CDR1 is MDHEN and CDR2 SYDVKM. With 6 bases removed from V and 0 bases from J, the gap between germline ends came to 14 bases. CDR3 sequence (DNA): TGTGCCAGCAGGCTACGGGGTCTAGCTAACTATGGCTACACCTTC. This translates into CASRLRGLANYGYTF.

This clonotype was counted many times. V gene TRBV11-2 combines with J gene TRBJ1-1; maybe TRBD1 (5 bases). With 3 bases removed from V and 11 bases from J, the gap between germline ends came to 13 bases. CDR1 and CDR2 from the germline V gene are SGHAT and FQNNGV. The CDR3 is 12 amino acids. DNA for the CDR3: TGTGCCAGCAGCTTCCGGGCCGAGGGGGCTTTCTTT. It encodes CASSFRAEGAFF.

This clonotype was observed at least ten times. This chain links TRBV7-2 with TRBJ1-3, with a possible D match to TRBD1 (6 bases). The CDR3 covers 15 residues. The V end was cut by 0 bases, the J end by 2 bases, with 8 bases between. In germline, CDR1 is SGHTA, CDR2 FQGNSA. The CDR3 spells CASSLAQGAGNTIYF. The CDR3 coding sequence is TGTGCCAGCAGCTTAGCACAGGGCGCTGGAAACACCATATATTTT.

There are a few counts of this clonotype. The chain uses TRBV6-1 and TRBJ2-1; 9 nucleotides line up with TRBD2. With 7 bases clipped from V and 2 bases from J, the junction kept 9 bases outside the gene matches. The CDR3 sequence is 16 residues long. The germline V gene has CDR1 MNHNS and CDR2 SASEGT. Here the CDR3 DNA reads TGTGCCAGCAAGGAGATAGCGGGAGATCCCTACAATGAGCAGTTCTTC. Its protein is CASKEIAGDPYNEQFF.

This clonotype was seen a handful of times. This rearrangement joins TRBV6-5 to TRBJ2-5, with a tentative D call TRBD1 (6 bases). Trimming pared 7 bases from V and 4 bases from J, leaving 10 bases between. The CDR3 covers 12 residues. Per the germline V gene, CDR1 is MNHEY and CDR2 is SVGAGI. This CDR3 reads CASNRRGETQYF. CDR3 bases: TGTGCCAGCAACCGCAGGGGAGAGACCCAGTACTTC.

The V call is TRBV24-1, the J call TRBJ1-5; D possibly corresponds to TRBD1 (5 bases). The CDR3 loop spans 14 amino acids. Per germline, CDR1 KGHDR and CDR2 SFDVKD. V was clipped by 4 bases and J by 4 bases, with 10 bases between them. The CDR3 nucleotides are TGTGCCACCAGTGACACAGGACCGAATCAGCCCCAGCATTTT. Translating gives CATSDTGPNQPQHF.

There are a few counts of this clonotype. This sequence joins TRBV4-1 and TRBJ2-1, with a tentative D call TRBD2 (7 bases). Trimming left V 0 bases short and J 2 bases short, with 14 bases between. Germline V gene sequence: CDR1 MGHRA, CDR2 YSYEKL. The CDR3 runs to 17 residues. The CDR3 bases are TGCGCCAGCAGCCAAGAAGGAGGGGGAGGGCCCTACAATGAGCAGTTCTTC. Amino acids: CASSQEGGGGPYNEQFF.

The chain employs TRBV7-6 and TRBJ2-1; a weak D match, TRBD1 (6 bases). Germline CDR1 SGHVS, CDR2 FNYEAQ. The CDR3 has 13 amino acids. V lost 5 bases and J 9 bases, leaving 14 bases between the germline ends. CDR3 loop: CASSLKGGTEQFF. CDR3 coding DNA: TGTGCCAGCAGCCTTAAAGGGGGTACTGAGCAGTTCTTC.

DNA of the CDR3: TGTGCCAGCAGCCAACCGGACAGACCCCGCGGCTACACCTTC. As protein: CASSQPDRPRGYTF. The V call is TRBV12-3 or TRBV12-4, the J call TRBJ1-2; TRBD1 might be the D (6 bases). This CDR3 has 14 amino acids. With 6 bases removed from V and 8 bases from J, the gap between germline ends came to 19 bases.

This clonotype was counted only a few times. The CDR3 is CASGSLAGVVTGELFF. CDR3 DNA: TGTGCCAGCGGCAGTCTAGCGGGAGTGGTCACCGGGGAGCTGTTTTTT. The chain combines TRBV11-3 with TRBJ2-2, with 10 bases matching TRBD2. Germline loops: CDR1 SGHNT, CDR2 YENEEA. Trimming cost V 8 bases and J 4 bases; bases outside gene matches: 10. This CDR3 is 16 amino acids long. Supplemented by reference TRBV11-3 and TRBJ2-2, the full variable domain reads EAGVVQSPRYKIIEKKQPVAFWCNPISGHNTLYWYLQNLGQGPELLIRYENEEAVDDSQLPKDRFSAERLKGVDSTLKIQPAELGDSAVYLCASGSLAGVVTGELFFGEGSRLTVL.

This rearrangement joins TRBV19 to TRBJ2-1; 13 bases agree with TRBD2. CDR3 length: 17 amino acids. Trimming removed 0 bases from V and 7 bases from J; junction bases left unmatched: 6. Germline values: CDR1 LNHDA, CDR2 SQIVND (reference sequence). CDR3 region: CASSIDRTSGSANEQFF. CDR3 DNA sequence: TGTGCCAGTAGTATAGATAGGACTAGCGGGAGTGCGAATGAGCAGTTCTTC.

A few counts support this clonotype. The chain recombines TRBV30 with TRBJ1-6; possibly TRBD1 for D (5 bases). This CDR3 has 12 residues. V was clipped by 4 bases and J by 7 bases, with 8 bases between them. CDR1 GTSNPN and CDR2 SVGIG come from the germline V gene (reference sequence). The CDR3 sequence: CAWNSGNSPLHF. CDR3 nucleotides: TGTGCCTGGAATTCAGGGAATTCACCCCTCCACTTT.

The V gene is TRBV11-2, the J gene TRBJ1-2; 9 bases are a match to TRBD1. This CDR3 comprises 14 residues. J was trimmed by 6 bases and V by 5 bases; bases with no gene match: 7. From germline, CDR1 is SGHAT and CDR2 FQNNGV. Written as DNA, the CDR3 is TGTGCCAGCAGCCCCAGGACAGGGGAAAATGGCTACACCTTC. It codes for CASSPRTGENGYTF.

The chain employs TRBV29-1 and TRBJ2-7; D ambiguous. CDR1 SQVTM and CDR2 ANQGSEA come from the germline V gene. The CDR3 sequence is 11 residues long. Trimming took off 2 bases at V and 7 bases at J, with 9 bases between the two ends. CDR3 coding DNA: TGCAGCGTTGAATTGGTGGGGGAGCAGTACGTC. The encoded protein is CSVELVGEQYV.

This clonotype showed up many times. The genes are TRBV6-5 and TRBJ1-3; D remains unclear. V shed 2 bases and J shed 1 base, with 6 bases lying between them. From germline, CDR1 is MNHEY and CDR2 SVGAGI. The CDR3 contains 14 residues. The chain's CDR3 is CASSYLSSGNTIYF. The CDR3 DNA sequence: TGTGCCAGCAGTTACCTTTCTTCTGGAAACACCATATATTTT.

The chain uses TRBV19 and TRBJ1-5; D uncertain. The CDR3 runs to 12 residues. V was clipped by 9 bases and J by 4 bases, with 10 bases between them. Germline CDR1 reads LNHDA; CDR2 reads SQIVND (reference sequence). Here the CDR3 DNA reads TGTGCCAGCCTACCGAGGAATCAGCCCCAGCATTTT. Protein: CASLPRNQPQHF.

J is TRBJ2-1 and V is TRBV19; 7 nucleotides agree with TRBD2. Trimming removed 6 bases from V and 5 bases from J; junction bases left unmatched: 25. This CDR3 is built from 20 residues. Germline values: CDR1 LNHDA, CDR2 SQIVND (reference sequence). The CDR3 reads CASSNSWGGFTTPEDNEQFF. The CDR3 DNA is TGTGCCAGTAGCAACTCATGGGGGGGTTTTACAACACCCGAGGACAATGAGCAGTTCTTC.

This clonotype was recorded many times. V gene TRBV7-2 combines with J gene TRBJ2-4, with TRBD2 identical over 10 bases. V lost 5 bases and J lost 2; bases outside the gene matches: 9. CDR3 length equals 17 residues. Per germline, CDR1 SGHTA and CDR2 FQGNSA. The chain's CDR3 is CASSKDSGRGSKNIQYF. The CDR3 DNA reads as TGTGCCAGCAGCAAAGACAGCGGGAGGGGGTCCAAAAACATTCAGTACTTC.

The rearrangement uses TRBV5-1 and TRBJ1-5; D might be TRBD1 (5 bases). With 4 bases removed from V and 7 bases from J, the gap between germline ends came to 12 bases. Germline V gene sequence: CDR1 SGHRS, CDR2 YFSETQ. The CDR3 is made up of 13 amino acids. CDR3 amino acids: CASSGAPGQPQHF. In nucleotides, the CDR3 is TGCGCCAGCAGCGGGGCCCCCGGGCAGCCCCAGCATTTT.

CDR3 in amino acids: CASSYESGGGGEAFF. The DNA of the CDR3 is TGTGCCAGCAGTTACGAGTCAGGGGGCGGAGGTGAAGCTTTCTTT. This chain connects TRBV6-5 to TRBJ1-1; 8 bases align to TRBD1. Looked up from germline, CDR1 is MNHEY and CDR2 is SVGAGI. CDR3 length: 15 residues. Trimming at V came to 2 bases and at J to 7 bases, leaving 9 bases not matched to a gene.

The CDR3 region is CSARDIQGNEQYF. The CDR3 DNA reads TGCAGTGCTAGAGACATACAGGGGAACGAGCAGTACTTC. The chain combines TRBV20-1 with TRBJ2-7; 7 bases line up with TRBD1. The CDR3 contains 13 residues. The V gene end was trimmed by 0 bases and the J gene end by 5 bases; junction bases not matched to a gene: 4. The germline V gene has CDR1 DFQATT and CDR2 SNEGSKA (reference sequence).